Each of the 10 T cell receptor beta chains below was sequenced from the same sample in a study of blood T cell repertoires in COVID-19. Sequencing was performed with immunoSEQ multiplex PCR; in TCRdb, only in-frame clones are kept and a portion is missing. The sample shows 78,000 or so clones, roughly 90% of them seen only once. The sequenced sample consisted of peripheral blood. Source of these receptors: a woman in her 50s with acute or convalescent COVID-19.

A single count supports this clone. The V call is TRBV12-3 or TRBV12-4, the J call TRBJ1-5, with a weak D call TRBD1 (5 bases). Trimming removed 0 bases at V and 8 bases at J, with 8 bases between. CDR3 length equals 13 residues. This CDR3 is CASSLAAREPQHF. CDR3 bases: TGTGCCAGCAGTTTAGCAGCCAGGGAGCCCCAGCATTTT.

CDR3 in amino acids: CASSLTTGGNQPQHF. The DNA for the CDR3 is TGTGCCAGCAGTTTAACGACAGGGGGAAATCAGCCCCAGCATTTT. The chain is built from TRBV7-8 and TRBJ1-5; 9 bases are a match to TRBD1. This CDR3 is 15 amino acids long. Trimming removed 6 bases from V and 4 bases from J; junction bases left unmatched: 7. Germline-derived CDR1 and CDR2 are SGHVS and FQNEAQ.

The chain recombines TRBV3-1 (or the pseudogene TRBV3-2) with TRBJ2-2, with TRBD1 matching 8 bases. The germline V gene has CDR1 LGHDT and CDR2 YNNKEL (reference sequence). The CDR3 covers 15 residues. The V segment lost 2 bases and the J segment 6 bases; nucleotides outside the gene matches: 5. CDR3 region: CASSQTSQGAGELFF. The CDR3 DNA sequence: TGTGCCAGCAGCCAAACATCACAGGGGGCCGGGGAGCTGTTTTTT.

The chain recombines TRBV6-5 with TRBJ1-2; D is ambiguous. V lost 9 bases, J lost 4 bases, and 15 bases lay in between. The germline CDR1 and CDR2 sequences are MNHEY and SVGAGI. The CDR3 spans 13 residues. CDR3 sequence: CASRLGRGYGYTF. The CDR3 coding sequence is TGTGCCAGTCGGTTAGGCCGGGGCTATGGCTACACCTTC.

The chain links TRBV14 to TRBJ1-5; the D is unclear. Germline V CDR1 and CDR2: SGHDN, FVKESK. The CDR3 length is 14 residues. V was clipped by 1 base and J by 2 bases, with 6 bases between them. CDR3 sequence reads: CASSQVRGNQPQHF. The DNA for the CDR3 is TGTGCCAGCAGCCAAGTGAGGGGCAATCAGCCCCAGCATTTT.

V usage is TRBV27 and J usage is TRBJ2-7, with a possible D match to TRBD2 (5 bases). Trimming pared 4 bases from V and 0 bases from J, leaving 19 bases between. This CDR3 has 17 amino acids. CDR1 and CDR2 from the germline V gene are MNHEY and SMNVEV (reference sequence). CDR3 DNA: TGTGCCAGCAGTTACCAATCTCTACTCAGCGGCTCCTACGAGCAGTACTTC. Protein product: CASSYQSLLSGSYEQYF.

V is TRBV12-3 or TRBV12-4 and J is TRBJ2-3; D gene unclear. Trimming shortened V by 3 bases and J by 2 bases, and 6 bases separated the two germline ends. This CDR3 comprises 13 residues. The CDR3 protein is CASSFEDTDTQYF. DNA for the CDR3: TGTGCCAGCAGTTTCGAGGACACAGATACGCAGTATTTT.

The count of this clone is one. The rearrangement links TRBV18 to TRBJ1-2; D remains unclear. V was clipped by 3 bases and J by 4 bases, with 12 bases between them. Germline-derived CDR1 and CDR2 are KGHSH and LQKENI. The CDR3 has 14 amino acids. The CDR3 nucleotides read TGTGCCAGCTCACCGGGAGAAACCTCCTATGGCTACACCTTC. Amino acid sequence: CASSPGETSYGYTF. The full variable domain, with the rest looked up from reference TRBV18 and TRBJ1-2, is NAGVMQNPRHLVRRRGQEARLRCSPMKGHSHVYWYRQLPEEGLKFMVYLQKENIIDESGMPKERFSAEFPKEGPSILRIQQVVRGDSAAYFCASSPGETSYGYTFGSGTRLTVV.

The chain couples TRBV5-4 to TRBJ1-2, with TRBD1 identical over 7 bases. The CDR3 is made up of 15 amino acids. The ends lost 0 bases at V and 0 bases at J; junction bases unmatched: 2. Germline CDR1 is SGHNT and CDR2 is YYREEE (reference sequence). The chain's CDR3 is CASSLAQGANYGYTF. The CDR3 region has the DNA TGTGCCAGCAGCTTGGCCCAGGGGGCTAACTATGGCTACACCTTC.

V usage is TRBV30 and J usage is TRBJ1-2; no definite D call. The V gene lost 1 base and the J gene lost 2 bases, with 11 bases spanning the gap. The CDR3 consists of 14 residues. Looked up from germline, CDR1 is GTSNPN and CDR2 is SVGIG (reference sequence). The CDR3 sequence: CAWSEFGRNYGYTF. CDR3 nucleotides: TGTGCCTGGAGTGAGTTTGGCAGAAACTATGGCTACACCTTC.